This TCR beta chain was documented in a study of blood T cell repertoires in COVID-19. Overall study: The United States, Italy and Spain supplied acute and convalescent COVID-19 samples. T cells, B-cell-depleted T cells, or PBMCs provided the cDNA or gDNA that served as material.

This clone showed up just a few times. Germline V gene sequence: CDR1 SNHLY, CDR2 FYNNEI. The CDR3 has 14 amino acids. V lost 2 bases, J lost 7 bases, and 3 bases stayed unmatched. Using immunoSEQ multiplex PCR, the repertoire was profiled, and TCRdb retains in-frame clones only, with some absent. This table has around 140,000 clones, approximately 83% appearing once. This clonotype was sampled from a woman aged 55-69 years with acute or convalescent COVID-19. Sequenced sample: peripheral blood. V usage is TRBV2 and J usage is TRBJ1-5; TRBD1 matches 9 bases. The CDR3 loop reads CASSERTGEQPQHF. CDR3 DNA sequence: TGTGCCAGCAGTGAAAGGACAGGGGAACAGCCCCAGCATTTT.